Below, 13 T cell receptor beta chains from the same sample are listed, as sequenced in a study of cytomegalovirus exposure and HLA in healthy donors. Primers included in the PCR were 60 Vbeta and 13 Jbeta primers. The protocol was immunoSEQ multiplex PCR, while the TCRdb copy is restricted to in-frame clones and leaves out a portion. Its table records roughly 90,000 clones. Sequencing was done on a sample of PBMCs. These receptors all stem from a man in his forties or fifties in good health and CMV-seropositive.

This chain joins TRBV23-1 and TRBJ2-1; 12 nucleotides line up with TRBD2. TRBV23-1 is filed as an ORF, its function uncertain. V lost 5 bases and J lost 4; bases outside the gene matches: 0. The length of the CDR3 is 14 residues. This CDR3 is CASSGLAGYNEQFF. DNA of the CDR3: TGCGCCAGCAGTGGACTAGCGGGATACAATGAGCAGTTCTTC.

V gene TRBV4-3 combines with J gene TRBJ1-3; TRBD1 might be the D (5 bases). V shed 2 bases and J shed 4 bases, with 21 bases lying between them. In germline, CDR1 is LGHNA, CDR2 YSLEER. The CDR3 has 18 residues. CDR3 sequence (DNA): TGCGCCAGCAGCCAAAACCGGTGGGGGGGAGGGTTGGGAAACACCATATATTTT. This encodes CASSQNRWGGGLGNTIYF.

The CDR3 DNA reads TGCGCCAGCAGCCCGGGCGGGGGAGTGTACCAAGAGACCCAGTACTTC. It codes for CASSPGGGVYQETQYF. This chain uses TRBV5-1 with TRBJ2-5; TRBD2 matches at 7 bases. This CDR3 comprises 16 residues. The trim removed 4 bases at V and 0 bases at J, leaving 9 bases unmatched. Per the germline V gene, CDR1 is SGHRS and CDR2 is YFSETQ.

The V call is TRBV21-1, the J call TRBJ2-7; TRBD2, as called in the table, went unchecked against the DNA. TRBV21-1 is described as a pseudogene. The CDR3 runs 18 residues. As DNA, the CDR3 is TGTGCCAGCAGCAAATCTCCCACCAAGCGGGAGTTTAGCTACGAGCAGTACTTC. Translating gives CASSKSPTKREFSYEQYF.

The V and J genes are TRBV18 and TRBJ1-1; D perhaps matches TRBD1 (6 bases). Per germline, CDR1 KGHSH and CDR2 LQKENI. V was pared by 3 bases and J by 4 bases, with 18 bases between. This CDR3 comprises 16 residues. This CDR3 is CASSPTGGFFGTEAFF. The DNA for the CDR3 is TGTGCCAGCTCACCTACGGGGGGCTTTTTCGGCACTGAAGCTTTCTTT.

V and J are TRBV30 and TRBJ1-4; D uncertain. The CDR3 runs 16 residues. Per germline, CDR1 GTSNPN and CDR2 SVGIG (reference sequence). V lost 3 bases to trimming and J lost 6 bases, with 20 bases between them. The CDR3 DNA reads TGTGCCTGGAGATATCCCGGACTGGGTCCGCATGAAAAACTGTTTTTT. Encoded protein: CAWRYPGLGPHEKLFF.

The chain employs TRBV28 and TRBJ1-2; the D is unclear. V gave up 4 bases and J gave up 3 bases, with 3 bases separating them. This CDR3 comprises 11 residues. Germline values: CDR1 MDHEN, CDR2 SYDVKM. The CDR3 loop is CASSSYYGYTF. The CDR3 DNA is TGTGCCAGCAGTTCCTACTATGGCTACACCTTC.

This chain joins TRBV9 and TRBJ1-4, with D hard to call. The CDR3 is made up of 16 amino acids. V was shortened by 2 bases and J by 0 bases, with 11 bases between the two germline ends. The V gene's germline CDR1 is SGDLS and CDR2 YYNGEE. CDR3 residues: CASSVSGGSTNEKLFF. The CDR3 DNA reads TGTGCCAGCAGCGTGTCTGGAGGTTCAACTAATGAAAAACTGTTTTTT. The full variable domain, in which reference TRBV9 and TRBJ1-4 provide the parts outside the CDR3, is DSGVTQTPKHLITATGQRVTLRCSPRSGDLSVYWYQQSLDQGLQFLIQYYNGEERAKGNILERFSAQQFPDLHSELNLSSLELGDSALYFCASSVSGGSTNEKLFFGSGTQLSVL.

Comment on this clone: Mismatch with germline at one junction end may stem from a read error. The chain carries TRBV7-7 and TRBJ2-1; D is perhaps TRBD2 (6 bases). CDR3 length: 15 amino acids. The germline CDR1 and CDR2 sequences are SSHAT and FNYEAQ (reference sequence). The CDR3 bases are TGTGCTAGCAGCTTAAGCGGAGGGCCCTACAATGAGCAGTTCTTC. Translating it yields CASSLSGGPYNEQFF.

V and J are TRBV5-1 and TRBJ2-5, with D uncertain. V lost 4 bases and J lost 0, with 7 bases in between. The CDR3 totals 13 residues. Germline CDR1 and CDR2: SGHRS and YFSETQ. The CDR3 nucleotides read TGCGCCAGCAGCGACTCGAACCAAGAGACCCAGTACTTC. Its protein is CASSDSNQETQYF.

The chain recombines TRBV29-1 with TRBJ1-3, with 8 bases aligning to TRBD1. Germline V CDR1 and CDR2: SQVTM, ANQGSEA. V lost 7 bases, J lost 2 bases, and 1 base stayed unmatched. The CDR3 has 12 amino acids. The CDR3 sequence is CSATGAGNTIYF. DNA of the CDR3: TGCAGCGCGACAGGGGCTGGAAACACCATATATTTT. Full variable domain (missing parts from reference TRBV29-1 and TRBJ1-3): SAVISQKPSRDICQRGTSLTIQCQVDSQVTMMFWYRQQPGQSLTLIATANQGSEATYESGFVIDKFPISRPNLTFSTLTVSNMSPEDSSIYLCSATGAGNTIYFGEGSWLTVV.

The chain couples TRBV7-9 to TRBJ1-2; maybe TRBD1 (6 bases). The germline gives CDR1 SEHNR, CDR2 FQNEAQ (reference sequence). CDR3 length: 12 amino acids. Trimming took off 10 bases at V and 4 bases at J, with 13 bases between the two ends. The CDR3 region is CAITQGSYGYTF. The CDR3 nucleotides read TGTGCCATCACCCAGGGGTCCTATGGCTACACCTTC.

The chain recombines TRBV4-3 with TRBJ2-2; D is ambiguous. Trimming removed 7 bases at V and 7 bases at J, with 16 bases between. The CDR3 has 14 amino acids. Per the germline V gene, CDR1 is LGHNA and CDR2 is YSLEER. In nucleotides, the CDR3 is TGCGCCAGCACCCCACAGCCGTCAGGCGGGGAGCTGTTTTTT. Amino acids: CASTPQPSGGELFF.